This T cell receptor (beta chain) came from a study of CD8 T cells in Susac syndrome. This CDR3 spans 14 amino acids. Germline assignment: CDR1 MNHEY and CDR2 SVGAGI. Trimming shortened V by 3 bases and J by 4 bases, and 12 bases separated the two germline ends. Treatment-naive patients with stable or active relapsing-remitting disease were the multiple sclerosis controls. Negative isolation yielded CD8+ and CD4+ T cells; FACS enriched TEMRA cells. The authors reverse transcribed 0.5 to 1 ug RNA with random hexamers. It was immunoSEQ multiplex PCR that amplified TCR beta CDR3 across 54 Vbeta and 13 Jbeta. TCRdb re-derived calls from the immunoSEQ multiplex PCR reads in MiXCR, one entry per CDR3 protein. The sample yields some 150,000 distinct CDR3 sequences, around 96% seen once.

The chain recombines TRBV6-5 with TRBJ1-2; the D is unclear. This receptor was taken from a human donor with multiple sclerosis. The source material was CD8+ T cells from PBMCs. As DNA, the CDR3 is TGTGCCAGCAGTTATGCAGCACGAAGCTATGGCTACACCTTC. Encoded protein: CASSYAARSYGYTF.